The 20 T cell receptor beta chains in this list originate from one sample, sequenced in a study of blood T cell repertoires in COVID-19. Repertoires were generated with immunoSEQ multiplex PCR, while TCRdb's copy carries only in-frame clones and drops some. The table includes some 50,000 clones, 84% detected once. Specimen: peripheral blood. The receptors here all came from a man over 45 with acute or convalescent COVID-19.

The rearrangement uses TRBV7-2 and TRBJ1-5; 8 nucleotides align to TRBD1. Germline CDR1 and CDR2: SGHTA and FQGNSA. The J segment lost 4 bases and the V segment lost 5 bases, leaving 7 bases of the junction unmatched. CDR3 size: 15 residues. In nucleotides, the CDR3 is TGTGCCAGCAGCCCGTGGACAGGGAAGAATCAGCCCCAGCATTTT. Protein sequence: CASSPWTGKNQPQHF.

The V gene is TRBV19, the J gene TRBJ2-7; TRBD1 might be the D (6 bases). Germline V gives CDR1 LNHDA, CDR2 SQIVND (reference sequence). V lost 0 bases to trimming and J lost 5 bases, with 11 bases between them. The CDR3 is made up of 14 amino acids. The CDR3 loop reads CASSIDQGINEQYF. Written as DNA, the CDR3 is TGTGCCAGTAGTATAGATCAGGGGATCAACGAGCAGTACTTC.

The chain carries TRBV18 and TRBJ1-2; a weak D match, TRBD1 (5 bases). The CDR3 is 13 residues long. With 3 bases removed from V and 3 bases from J, the gap between germline ends came to 8 bases. Germline V gene data show CDR1 as KGHSH and CDR2 as LQKENI. This CDR3 is CASSPQGDYGYTF. CDR3 DNA: TGTGCCAGCTCACCTCAGGGTGACTATGGCTACACCTTC. Together with reference TRBV18 and TRBJ1-2, the CDR3 gives the full variable domain: NAGVMQNPRHLVRRRGQEARLRCSPMKGHSHVYWYRQLPEEGLKFMVYLQKENIIDESGMPKERFSAEFPKEGPSILRIQQVVRGDSAAYFCASSPQGDYGYTFGSGTRLTVV.

This clone was observed a handful of times. This chain connects TRBV19 to TRBJ2-7, with D perhaps TRBD1 (6 bases). V shed 6 bases and J shed 0 bases, with 9 bases lying between them. The CDR3 has 13 residues. Germline lookup yields CDR1 LNHDA and CDR2 SQIVND (reference sequence). CDR3 sequence reads: CASRLQGSYEQYF. CDR3 sequence (DNA): TGTGCCAGTAGGCTACAGGGCTCCTACGAGCAGTACTTC.

V and J are TRBV2 and TRBJ2-7; 14 nucleotides align to TRBD2. The length of the CDR3 is 18 residues. V was pared by 3 bases and J by 1 base, with 8 bases of the junction left unmatched. The germline V gene encodes CDR1 SNHLY and CDR2 FYNNEI. The CDR3 loop reads CASSDGTSGSFGSYEQYF. The CDR3 coding sequence is TGTGCCAGCAGTGATGGGACTAGCGGGAGTTTCGGGTCCTACGAGCAGTACTTC.

The chain's CDR3 is CATAAGGGAVGYTF. The CDR3 DNA reads as TGTGCCACCGCCGCTGGAGGGGGCGCGGTTGGCTACACCTTC. This chain joins TRBV24-1 and TRBJ1-2; 7 nucleotides align to TRBD1. CDR3 size: 14 residues. The germline V gene has CDR1 KGHDR and CDR2 SFDVKD. J was trimmed by 7 bases and V by 9 bases; bases with no gene match: 13.

V and J are TRBV11-2 and TRBJ2-1; D is unresolved. The length of the CDR3 is 13 residues. Germline V lookup: CDR1 SGHAT, CDR2 FQNNGV. V gave up 3 bases and J gave up 8 bases, with 11 bases separating them. This CDR3 reads CASSFLSSDEQFF. The CDR3 nucleotides read TGTGCCAGCAGCTTCCTGAGTTCGGATGAGCAGTTCTTC.

This clone has a single count. The chain carries TRBV9 and TRBJ1-6; 7 bases agree with TRBD1. The germline gives CDR1 SGDLS, CDR2 YYNGEE. The CDR3 runs to 15 residues. After removal of 0 bases from V and 3 bases from J, the junction contained 0 bases not matched to a gene. The CDR3 spells CASSVGDSYNSPLHF. The CDR3 coding sequence is TGTGCCAGCAGCGTAGGGGACAGCTATAATTCACCCCTCCACTTT.

The chain has TRBV7-2 and TRBJ1-6, with a tentative D call TRBD1 (6 bases). Germline assignment: CDR1 SGHTA and CDR2 FQGNSA. Trimming removed 5 bases at V and 17 bases at J, with 16 bases between. The CDR3 is 12 amino acids. As DNA, the CDR3 is TGTGCCAGCAGCCCATCGAGAGGGACAATCCACTTT. As protein: CASSPSRGTIHF.

The chain combines TRBV7-7 with TRBJ2-5; tentative D call: TRBD2 (5 bases). V lost 4 bases, J lost 5 bases, and 8 bases lay in between. The CDR3 runs to 12 residues. Germline CDR1 and CDR2: SSHAT and FNYEAQ (reference sequence). The DNA of the CDR3 is TGTGCCAGCAGCTCCGGGGATGAGACCCAGTACTTC. Amino acids: CASSSGDETQYF.

J is TRBJ1-1 and V is TRBV6-5; possible D gene TRBD1, 6 bases. CDR1 is MNHEY and CDR2 is SVGAGI in the germline V gene. Trimming took off 5 bases at V and 1 base at J, with 14 bases between the two ends. The CDR3 is 15 residues long. The CDR3 nucleotides read TGTGCCAGCAGTAGACAAGGGACACCGAACACTGAAGCTTTCTTT. This translates into CASSRQGTPNTEAFF.

V usage is TRBV7-8 and J usage is TRBJ1-4; 11 bases are shared with TRBD1. Germline V CDR1 and CDR2: SGHVS, FQNEAQ. Germline trimming cut 5 bases from V and 8 bases from J; bases unmatched to any gene: 7. The CDR3 loop spans 15 amino acids. The CDR3 nucleotides are TGTGCCAGCAGCCAAGGGGGACAGGGGGACGAAAAACTGTTTTTT. Translating it yields CASSQGGQGDEKLFF. Supplemented by reference TRBV7-8 and TRBJ1-4, the full variable domain reads GAGVSQSPRYKVAKRGQDVALRCDPISGHVSLFWYQQALGQGPEFLTYFQNEAQLDKSGLPSDRFFAERPEGSVSTLKIQRTQQEDSAVYLCASSQGGQGDEKLFFGSGTQLSVL.

The V gene is TRBV4-3, the J gene TRBJ2-5, with TRBD2 identical over 10 bases. The CDR3 covers 16 residues. Losses at the gene ends were 1 base for V and 5 bases for J; bases not matched to a gene: 7. Germline CDR1 reads LGHNA; CDR2 reads YSLEER. CDR3 sequence (DNA): TGCGCCAGCAGCCAAGGATTAGCGGGAGGCGGGGAGACCCAGTACTTC. The encoded protein is CASSQGLAGGGETQYF.

The rearrangement uses TRBV6-2 or TRBV6-3 and TRBJ2-2, with D perhaps matching TRBD2 (5 bases). The germline gives CDR1 MNHEY, CDR2 SVGEGT. CDR3 length equals 14 residues. The V end lost 4 bases, the J end lost 7 bases, and 13 bases lay between the germline ends. The CDR3 here is CASSLLEEIGELFF. The CDR3, as DNA: TGTGCCAGCAGTTTACTAGAAGAGATCGGGGAGCTGTTTTTT.

This rearrangement joins TRBV9 to TRBJ2-3; tentative D call: TRBD2 (6 bases). Trimming removed 3 bases from V and 0 bases from J, with 14 bases in between. Germline CDR1 reads SGDLS; CDR2 reads YYNGEE. The CDR3 consists of 16 residues. This chain's CDR3 is CASSANGDSSTDTQYF. CDR3 coding DNA: TGTGCCAGCAGCGCGAATGGGGACTCTAGCACAGATACGCAGTATTTT.

This clone was seen only once. The chain has TRBV5-6 and TRBJ1-4; a possible D gene is TRBD1 (5 bases). The CDR3 is 16 amino acids. The germline gives CDR1 SGHDT, CDR2 YYEEEE. V lost 2 bases and J lost 2, with 13 bases in between. The CDR3, as DNA: TGTGCCAGCAGCTTAGGATTCGGGGGGACTAATGAAAAACTGTTTTTT. As protein: CASSLGFGGTNEKLFF.

The V call is TRBV11-2, the J call TRBJ2-1; TRBD2 matches 10 bases. V trimming: 5 bases; J trimming: 6 bases; junction bases outside the gene matches: 7. The germline gives CDR1 SGHAT, CDR2 FQNNGV. The CDR3 has 15 residues. CDR3 bases: TGTGCCAGCAGCCCAGGACTAGCGGTTTCCAATGAGCAGTTCTTC. Its protein is CASSPGLAVSNEQFF. Looking up the rest from reference TRBV11-2 and TRBJ2-1 gives the full variable domain: EAGVAQSPRYKIIEKRQSVAFWCNPISGHATLYWYQQILGQGPKLLIQFQNNGVVDDSQLPKDRFSAERLKGVDSTLKIQPAKLEDSAVYLCASSPGLAVSNEQFFGPGTRLTVL.

The J gene is TRBJ1-5, the V gene TRBV7-2; tentatively, D is TRBD1 (6 bases). V was cut by 4 bases and J by 7 bases, with 11 bases left in between. The germline V gene has CDR1 SGHTA and CDR2 FQGNSA. This CDR3 comprises 13 residues. CDR3 DNA: TGTGCCAGCAGCTCCAGGGGAGGGCAGCCCCAGCATTTT. Encoded protein: CASSSRGGQPQHF.

The chain employs TRBV7-9 and TRBJ2-7; no clear D. The V end was cut by 1 base, the J end by 5 bases, with 12 bases between. The CDR3 covers 14 residues. CDR1 and CDR2 (germline): SEHNR, FQNEAQ (reference sequence). CDR3 sequence reads: CASSLVVAIDEQYF. Here the CDR3 DNA reads TGTGCCAGCAGCTTAGTGGTGGCCATTGACGAGCAGTACTTC.

This chain links TRBV6-5 with TRBJ2-1; the match to TRBD1 covers 8 bases. The length of the CDR3 is 15 residues. Trimming took 6 bases from V and 4 from J; bases not matched to a gene: 8. Germline V gene data show CDR1 as MNHEY and CDR2 as SVGAGI. Written as DNA, the CDR3 is TGTGCCAGCAGGGAGGACAGGGCCCTATACAATGAGCAGTTCTTC. It is translated as CASREDRALYNEQFF.